This passage covers 14 T cell receptor beta chains from one sample sequenced in a study of shared clonotypes between healthy human individuals. Clones were read by immunoSEQ multiplex PCR, and TCRdb kept only the in-frame ones, dropping some. Of about 670,000 clones in the sample, around 72% were seen once. The specimen was memory CD4+ T cells sorted from blood. The subset denotes: CD45RA-negative fraction. Receptor source: a woman under 40 in good health.

The chain joins TRBV19 to TRBJ1-5; 9 bases are a match to TRBD1. CDR3 length equals 14 residues. V lost 5 bases and J lost 7; bases outside the gene matches: 6. Germline V gene sequence: CDR1 LNHDA, CDR2 SQIVND (reference sequence). CDR3 sequence: CASSEGTGTQPQHF. CDR3 in DNA: TGTGCCAGTAGTGAAGGGACAGGGACCCAGCCCCAGCATTTT.

This clone has a count of ten or more. This chain links TRBV18 with TRBJ1-1, with TRBD1 matching 8 bases. V was pared by 3 bases and J by 4 bases, with 4 bases of the junction left unmatched. Germline CDR1 is KGHSH and CDR2 is LQKENI. This CDR3 is built from 14 residues. CDR3 in DNA: TGTGCCAGCTCACCCCAGGGGGCCGGCACTGAAGCTTTCTTT. This codes for CASSPQGAGTEAFF.

This sequence joins TRBV27 and TRBJ1-2; weak D call: TRBD1 (5 bases). Trimming left V 5 bases short and J 7 bases short, with 11 bases between. The CDR3 contains 12 residues. Germline CDR1 MNHEY, CDR2 SMNVEV (reference sequence). CDR3 coding DNA: TGTGCCAGCAGTCCCGGGACGGTTGGCTACACCTTC. As protein: CASSPGTVGYTF.

This sequence joins TRBV28 and TRBJ1-2; the D gene is possibly TRBD1 (6 bases). This CDR3 spans 14 amino acids. Germline loops: CDR1 MDHEN, CDR2 SYDVKM. Trimming took 8 bases from V and 6 from J, leaving 19 bases between them. DNA for the CDR3: TGTGCCAGCCTACTGGGGGGGGCGCAGAATGGCTACACCTTC. Translation gives CASLLGGAQNGYTF.

As concerns this clone: Distinct nucleotide sequences in the sample also encode this CDR3. The chain employs TRBV9 and TRBJ2-3; D unclear. Germline CDR1 SGDLS, CDR2 YYNGEE. The CDR3 extends over 13 amino acids. Trimming took off 0 bases at V and 3 bases at J, with 5 bases between the two ends. The CDR3 DNA reads TGTGCCAGCAGCGTAGTAAGAACAGATACGCAGTATTTT. This translates into CASSVVRTDTQYF.

There are a few counts of this clone. The J gene is TRBJ1-1, the V gene TRBV6-5; TRBD1 agrees at 9 bases. V lost 2 bases, J lost 8 bases, and 3 bases stayed unmatched. CDR3 length equals 13 residues. The V gene's germline CDR1 is MNHEY and CDR2 SVGAGI. This CDR3 is CASSYTQGAEAFF. As DNA, the CDR3 is TGTGCCAGCAGTTACACACAGGGGGCCGAAGCTTTCTTT.

This rearrangement joins TRBV4-2 to TRBJ1-3; 7 bases line up with TRBD1. V shed 8 bases and J 3 bases; nucleotides not matched to a gene: 4. CDR1 is LGHNA, CDR2 YNFKEQ, per germline. This CDR3 has 13 residues. The CDR3 here is CASGRTGGNTIYF. The CDR3 nucleotides are TGTGCCAGCGGCAGGACAGGTGGAAACACCATATATTTT.

V and J are TRBV25-1 and TRBJ2-3, with D hard to call. The germline gives CDR1 MGHDK, CDR2 SYGVNS. V was clipped by 4 bases and J by 4 bases, with 9 bases between them. This CDR3 is 13 amino acids long. The CDR3 bases are TGTGCCAGCAGTGTCCCAGGTTCAGATACGCAGTATTTT. The encoded protein is CASSVPGSDTQYF.

The CDR3 reads CASSDSTGTRGTDTQYF. The CDR3 DNA reads as TGTGCCAGCAGCGATTCCACCGGGACTAGGGGCACAGATACGCAGTATTTT. The chain joins TRBV25-1 to TRBJ2-3, with 8 bases matching TRBD2. The length of the CDR3 is 17 residues. The V segment lost 6 bases and the J segment 1 base; nucleotides outside the gene matches: 12. Per germline, CDR1 MGHDK and CDR2 SYGVNS.

Regarding this clone: A far larger clone differs by one base, so this is likely a read error. The chain carries TRBV4-1 and TRBJ1-5; perhaps TRBD1 as D (5 bases). Trimming took 0 bases from V and 4 from J, leaving 25 bases between them. The CDR3 is made up of 20 amino acids. In germline, CDR1 is MGHRA, CDR2 YSYEKL. DNA for the CDR3: TGCGCCAGCAGCCAAGATCCGAGACAGAGGGTGTTAGCGAGAAATCAGCCCCAGCATTTT. Protein sequence: CASSQDPRQRVLARNQPQHF.

In its sample, this clone was seen once. The CDR3 spells CASSSPGQGNQPQHF. DNA of the CDR3: TGTGCCAGCAGCTCTCCGGGACAGGGAAATCAGCCCCAGCATTTT. This sequence joins TRBV28 and TRBJ1-5; the match to TRBD1 covers 9 bases. CDR1 and CDR2 (germline): MDHEN, SYDVKM. J gave up 4 bases and V 6 bases, and 7 bases lay outside the gene matches. The CDR3 has 15 residues.

The chain links TRBV4-1 to TRBJ2-1; 10 nucleotides align to TRBD2. This CDR3 is 16 amino acids long. Germline V lookup: CDR1 MGHRA, CDR2 YSYEKL. V lost 0 bases, J lost 8 bases, and 7 bases stayed unmatched. CDR3 sequence: CASSQDLIAGGDEQFF. Here the CDR3 DNA reads TGCGCCAGCAGCCAAGATCTGATAGCGGGAGGTGATGAGCAGTTCTTC.

The chain has TRBV10-3 and TRBJ1-1; D ambiguous. Germline V CDR1 and CDR2: ENHRY, SYGVKD. V shed 5 bases and J shed 2 bases, with 12 bases lying between them. This CDR3 contains 14 residues. The CDR3 spells CAISFTDYNTEAFF. CDR3 nucleotide sequence: TGTGCCATCAGTTTTACGGACTACAACACTGAAGCTTTCTTT.

The V and J genes are TRBV11-2 and TRBJ1-1; 10 bases line up with TRBD1. CDR3 length equals 14 residues. The germline V gene encodes CDR1 SGHAT and CDR2 FQNNGV. J lost 7 bases, V lost 5 bases, and 7 bases had no gene match. In DNA form, the CDR3 reads TGTGCCAGCAGCCCGACAGGGGGCGCGGTTGAAGCTTTCTTT. This codes for CASSPTGGAVEAFF.